A selection of T cell receptor beta chains follows, all from one sample in a study of T cells expressing NK-cell markers. TCRdb re-called the 5' RACE reads, yielding one record per CDR3 amino acid sequence without DNA. The table lists about 460,000 distinct CDR3 sequences. The sample was blood T cells: a sorted CD56 or NKG2C T cell subset, CD4+ or CD8+ T cells, or bulk PBMC T cells (not recorded which). These receptor sequences come from a woman aged 45-59 years in good health. CDR3s include the opening cysteine and the closing phenylalanine or tryptophan. Fields, in order: V gene, J gene, CDR3 protein.

>TRBV5-1|TRBJ1-2
CASTRGFGGYTF
>TRBV12-3/TRBV12-4|TRBJ2-3
CASSPGGTSQYF
>TRBV20-1|TRBJ2-3
CSASPRRLSTDTQYF
>TRBV5-1|TRBJ2-1
CASSFTGGLANEQFF
>TRBV15|TRBJ2-5
CATSSGSGSGEETQYF
>TRBV3-1|TRBJ2-3
CASSQERAHTDTQYF
>TRBV20-1|TRBJ2-5
CSAPTDNQETQYF
>TRBV12-3/TRBV12-4|TRBJ2-2
CASSFGDRSNTGELFF
>TRBV9|TRBJ2-3
CASSPSTSGSQTQYF
>TRBV12-3/TRBV12-4|TRBJ2-2
CASSALGVGELFF
>TRBV3-1|TRBJ2-2
CASSQGNTGELFF
>TRBV12-5|TRBJ2-7
CAPPPGRLGEQYF
>TRBV24-1|TRBJ2-3
CATGGGGPGTDTQYF
>TRBV12-3/TRBV12-4|TRBJ1-6
CASSGGRNSPLHF
>TRBV3-1|TRBJ2-1
CASSSSTGSEQFF
>TRBV14|TRBJ2-3
CASSQAGANTQYF
>TRBV5-1|TRBJ2-2
CASSQRPLGAGTGELFF
>TRBV7-9|TRBJ2-2
CASSSKITGELFF
>TRBV2|TRBJ1-2
CASETNPGTGAKGSGYTF
>TRBV5-5|TRBJ1-2
CASSLEGSLIYGYTF
>TRBV7-2|TRBJ2-3
CASSLPTSGTQYF
>TRBV4-1|TRBJ2-7
CASSQVSEEQYF
>TRBV30|TRBJ2-5
CAWSVSRERTQYF
>TRBV6-1|TRBJ2-3
CASSGLAGGFTDTQYF
>TRBV6-1|TRBJ2-7
CASQGGQGSYEQYF
>TRBV10-3|TRBJ1-3
CGRVNSLRNTIYF
>TRBV20-1|TRBJ2-7
CSAKLDLYEQYF
>TRBV9|TRBJ2-7
CASSAGLGTYEQYF
>TRBV5-1|TRBJ2-7
CASSHSGGPYEEQYF
>TRBV6-2/TRBV6-3|TRBJ1-5
CASSARRQGINHSNQPQHF
>TRBV11-2|TRBJ2-3
CASSLRLTSGRRIDTQYF
>TRBV5-1|TRBJ2-3
CASSPQGSRAFDTQYF
>TRBV20-1|TRBJ1-2
CSASHLRWENGYTF
>TRBV6-2/TRBV6-3|TRBJ2-1
CASSYHTSGSVNEQFF
>TRBV12-3/TRBV12-4|TRBJ1-2
CASSSKSGYTF
>TRBV5-6|TRBJ2-2
CASSLWLAGGPGPNPPNTGELFF
>TRBV5-1|TRBJ2-1
CASGQTAGRYNEQFF
>TRBV29-1|TRBJ2-3
CSVGSLTGAFTDTQYF
>TRBV20-1|TRBJ2-5
CSAPLRKARETQYF
>TRBV24-1|TRBJ1-1
CATSGGQGGTEAFF
>TRBV4-2|TRBJ2-1
CASSQTYNEQFF
>TRBV24-1|TRBJ2-2
CATSSPSGKNTGELFF
>TRBV13|TRBJ2-7
CASSLGGRGYEQYF
>TRBV30|TRBJ2-1
CAWILWGGEQFF
>TRBV4-1|TRBJ2-2
CASSHVRGANTGELFF
>TRBV4-1|TRBJ2-1
CASSKGPYPPRDEQFF
>TRBV4-1|TRBJ1-1
CASSQGQERTEAFF
>TRBV4-1|TRBJ2-4
CASSQPRAKNIQYF
>TRBV5-8|TRBJ2-1
CASSFPQTSGNNEQFF
>TRBV5-6|TRBJ2-1
CASRMDGANEQFF
>TRBV2|TRBJ2-7
CASKGDYLYEQYF
>TRBV5-1|TRBJ2-1
CATATELGRNEQFF
>TRBV5-1|TRBJ1-2
CASTMEGLDGYTF
>TRBV24-1|TRBJ2-1
CATSDLAPSSAYNEQFF
>TRBV9|TRBJ2-2
CASSVESTYTGELFF
>TRBV24-1|TRBJ2-1
CATSDFRLAGGNEQFF
>TRBV15|TRBJ2-2
CATSIGPSGTTGELFF
>TRBV3-1|TRBJ2-5
CASSHPGGKETQYF
>TRBV5-1|TRBJ2-1
CASSRFPAGTFSNEQFF